The 12 T cell receptor beta chains below all came from one sample that was sequenced in a study of blood T cell repertoires in COVID-19. Profiling relied on immunoSEQ multiplex PCR, and the TCRdb table lists in-frame clones only, not all of them. The sample has 200,000 to 250,000 clones, around nine tenths seen once. Sequencing was carried out using peripheral blood. All receptors derive from a woman in her sixties or seventies with active or convalescent COVID-19.

The chain carries TRBV7-2 and TRBJ1-1, with TRBD1 as a possible D gene (5 bases). CDR3 length: 13 amino acids. In germline, CDR1 is SGHTA, CDR2 FQGNSA. Trimming cost V 8 bases and J 4 bases, with 14 bases left between them. The CDR3 nucleotides are TGTGCCAGCGGCCGCGGGGCTCCCACTGAAGCTTTCTTT. Its translation: CASGRGAPTEAFF.

The rearrangement uses TRBV7-9 and TRBJ2-6, with no clear D. Trimming removed 7 bases at V and 2 bases at J, with 6 bases between. The CDR3 is 13 residues long. CDR1 is SEHNR and CDR2 is FQNEAQ in the germline V gene (reference sequence). This CDR3 reads CASTRAGANVLTF. For the CDR3, the DNA is TGTGCCAGCACCCGGGCTGGGGCCAACGTCCTGACTTTC.

The chain recombines TRBV5-1 with TRBJ2-3, with 12 bases fitting TRBD2. This CDR3 comprises 17 residues. The J segment lost 1 base and the V segment lost 4 bases, leaving 7 bases of the junction unmatched. CDR1 is SGHRS and CDR2 is YFSETQ in the germline V gene. CDR3 region: CASSVRLAGDGTDTQYF. The CDR3, as DNA: TGCGCCAGCAGCGTACGACTAGCGGGGGACGGCACAGATACGCAGTATTTT. Full variable domain (remainder filled in from reference TRBV5-1 and TRBJ2-3): KAGVTQTPRYLIKTRGQQVTLSCSPISGHRSVSWYQQTPGQGLQFLFEYFSETQRNKGNFPGRFSGRQFSNSRSEMNVSTLELGDSALYLCASSVRLAGDGTDTQYFGPGTRLTVL.

V and J are TRBV19 and TRBJ1-1; D is perhaps TRBD1 (6 bases). This CDR3 has 13 amino acids. Germline-derived CDR1 and CDR2 are LNHDA and SQIVND (reference sequence). Trimming took 7 bases from V and 0 from J, leaving 9 bases between them. CDR3 sequence: CASNTGMNTEAFF. The DNA of the CDR3 is TGTGCCAGTAATACAGGGATGAACACTGAAGCTTTCTTT.

This chain joins TRBV5-6 and TRBJ2-7, with 10 bases that match TRBD1. Trimming took 2 bases from V and 4 from J; bases not matched to a gene: 3. Per germline, CDR1 SGHDT and CDR2 YYEEEE. The CDR3 totals 14 residues. CDR3: CASSLPGQGYEQYF. The CDR3 DNA reads as TGTGCCAGCAGCTTACCGGGACAGGGGTACGAGCAGTACTTC.

The rearrangement joins TRBV12-3 or TRBV12-4 to TRBJ2-1, with D perhaps TRBD1 (6 bases). Trimming took off 5 bases at V and 10 bases at J, with 12 bases between the two ends. This CDR3 region has 12 residues. CDR3 DNA sequence: TGTGCCAGCAGTCACAGGGTAGGGGAGCAGTTCTTC. This sequence encodes CASSHRVGEQFF.

The sample holds a few counts of this clone. The chain combines TRBV2 with TRBJ2-5; D ambiguous. The CDR3 spans 14 residues. CDR1 and CDR2 from the germline V gene are SNHLY and FYNNEI. The germline V and J ends were trimmed by 5 bases and 5 bases, with 15 bases remaining between them. Here the CDR3 reads CASSSDSSGETQYF. DNA of the CDR3: TGTGCCAGCAGTTCCGACTCCTCTGGCGAGACCCAGTACTTC.

This chain joins TRBV2 and TRBJ1-5; the match to TRBD1 covers 9 bases. Germline CDR1 and CDR2: SNHLY and FYNNEI. The CDR3 has 14 residues. The J segment lost 5 bases and the V segment lost 5 bases, leaving 4 bases of the junction unmatched. The CDR3 protein is CASSTGQGHQPQHF. CDR3 nucleotide sequence: TGTGCCAGCAGTACTGGACAGGGGCATCAGCCCCAGCATTTT.

This chain joins TRBV15 and TRBJ1-5, with D tentatively TRBD1 (6 bases). Trimming left V 3 bases short and J 7 bases short, with 13 bases between. Germline V gene sequence: CDR1 LNHNV, CDR2 YYDKDF (reference sequence). This CDR3 region has 14 residues. This chain's CDR3 is CATSSTGIRQPQHF. The CDR3 coding sequence is TGTGCCACCAGCAGTACAGGGATTAGGCAGCCCCAGCATTTT.

This clone was seen just once. This sequence joins TRBV27 and TRBJ1-1; 7 bases are a match to TRBD1. The germline V gene has CDR1 MNHEY and CDR2 SMNVEV (reference sequence). This CDR3 is built from 14 residues. This CDR3 reads CAVKGAQMNTEAFF. The DNA of the CDR3 is TGTGCTGTGAAGGGGGCCCAAATGAACACTGAAGCTTTCTTT.

This clone came up once. The V gene is TRBV6-5, the J gene TRBJ2-1; D unresolved. Trimming cost V 8 bases and J 5 bases, with 4 bases left between them. CDR3 size: 10 residues. Germline values: CDR1 MNHEY, CDR2 SVGAGI. CDR3 region: CASGHNEQFF. In nucleotides, the CDR3 is TGTGCCAGCGGCCACAATGAGCAGTTCTTC.

V gene TRBV19 combines with J gene TRBJ2-7; no clear D. The germline V gene encodes CDR1 LNHDA and CDR2 SQIVND (reference sequence). With 1 base removed from V and 4 bases from J, the gap between germline ends came to 11 bases. CDR3 length: 14 amino acids. The CDR3 nucleotides are TGTGCCAGTAGTATAGCTTCAGATCTTTACGAGCAGTACTTC. Its protein is CASSIASDLYEQYF.